The 26 T cell receptor beta chains in this list originate from one sample, sequenced in a study of cytomegalovirus exposure and HLA in healthy donors. A multiplex PCR was run with 60 Vbeta primers and 13 Jbeta primers. Generated by immunoSEQ multiplex PCR, the TCRdb table keeps only in-frame clones and is missing some. The data show about 120,000 clones, approximately 80% seen once. The sample taken for sequencing was PBMCs. The source of these receptors is a man aged 25-40 years in good health and CMV-seronegative.

The genes are TRBV5-1 and TRBJ2-5; weak D call: TRBD1 (6 bases). Trimming shortened V by 6 bases and J by 1 base, and 13 bases separated the two germline ends. The CDR3 loop spans 14 amino acids. CDR1 is SGHRS and CDR2 is YFSETQ in the germline V gene. The CDR3 spells CASKTGQLQETQYF. The CDR3 region has the DNA TGCGCCAGCAAAACTGGACAGCTCCAAGAGACCCAGTACTTC.

This rearrangement joins TRBV11-3 to TRBJ2-1; 11 bases align to TRBD2. This CDR3 contains 16 residues. In germline, CDR1 is SGHNT, CDR2 YENEEA. The J segment lost 4 bases and the V segment lost 5 bases, leaving 7 bases of the junction unmatched. CDR3 sequence reads: CASSLRTSGHYNEQFF. For the CDR3, the DNA is TGTGCCAGCAGCCTCCGGACTAGCGGGCATTACAATGAGCAGTTCTTC.

The rearrangement links TRBV6-1 to TRBJ2-2; 9 bases match TRBD2. The CDR3 covers 15 residues. V lost 2 bases, J lost 7 bases, and 5 bases stayed unmatched. Germline assignment: CDR1 MNHNS and CDR2 SASEGT. The CDR3 here is CASSETAGGFGELFF. The CDR3 bases are TGTGCCAGCAGTGAAACAGCGGGAGGATTCGGGGAGCTGTTTTTT.

The CDR3 loop is CASSPRDRGLNGYTF. The CDR3 DNA sequence: TGTGCCAGCAGCCCCCGGGACAGGGGGCTTAATGGCTACACCTTC. V usage is TRBV27 and J usage is TRBJ1-2; 12 nucleotides match TRBD1. After removal of 6 bases from V and 6 bases from J, the junction contained 8 bases not matched to a gene. This CDR3 is built from 15 residues. Germline CDR1 MNHEY, CDR2 SMNVEV (reference sequence).

In its sample, this clone was seen once. V is TRBV19 and J is TRBJ1-2, with D maybe TRBD1 (5 bases). Germline V gene lookup returns CDR1 LNHDA and CDR2 SQIVND (reference sequence). CDR3 length equals 14 residues. V shed 3 bases and J shed 5 bases, with 13 bases lying between them. CDR3 DNA sequence: TGTGCCAGTAGTATGAGAAGGCAGGGATATGGCTACACCTTC. This translates into CASSMRRQGYGYTF.

This sequence joins TRBV6-6 and TRBJ2-3; the match to TRBD2 covers 14 bases. V lost 7 bases to trimming and J lost 5 bases; unmatched junction nucleotides: 5. The germline gives CDR1 MNHNY, CDR2 SVGAGI (reference sequence). The CDR3 spans 15 residues. The DNA for the CDR3 is TGTGCCAGCACTAGACTAGCGGGGGGGGGAGATACGCAGTATTTT. It is translated as CASTRLAGGGDTQYF.

J is TRBJ2-1 and V is TRBV9, with 8 bases aligning to TRBD1. Per the germline V gene, CDR1 is SGDLS and CDR2 is YYNGEE. The CDR3 covers 15 residues. J was trimmed by 3 bases and V by 0 bases; bases with no gene match: 2. The CDR3 DNA sequence: TGTGCCAGCAGCGTAGCTACAGGGGGCTACAATGAGCAGTTCTTC. Protein product: CASSVATGGYNEQFF. The variable domain in full, with the rest retrieved from reference TRBV9 and TRBJ2-1, is DSGVTQTPKHLITATGQRVTLRCSPRSGDLSVYWYQQSLDQGLQFLIQYYNGEERAKGNILERFSAQQFPDLHSELNLSSLELGDSALYFCASSVATGGYNEQFFGPGTRLTVL.

This chain connects TRBV27 to TRBJ2-5; 7 positions match TRBD2. V lost 4 bases to trimming and J lost 2 bases; unmatched junction nucleotides: 7. The germline CDR1 and CDR2 sequences are MNHEY and SMNVEV (reference sequence). This CDR3 region has 15 residues. The CDR3 bases are TGTGCCAGCAGTTGGGGGGGGTCAGGGCAAGAGACCCAGTACTTC. Translating gives CASSWGGSGQETQYF.

This clone was found once. V usage is TRBV5-1 and J usage is TRBJ2-5, with 10 bases that match TRBD2. Germline assignment: CDR1 SGHRS and CDR2 YFSETQ. V was clipped by 1 base and J by 4 bases; unmatched bases: 7. This CDR3 spans 16 amino acids. Here the CDR3 reads CASSLRFLAGVETQYF. CDR3 DNA sequence: TGCGCCAGCAGCTTGCGGTTTCTAGCGGGGGTAGAGACCCAGTACTTC.

The chain joins TRBV19 to TRBJ2-7; D is perhaps TRBD2 (6 bases). The CDR3 extends over 14 amino acids. V was shortened by 3 bases and J by 2 bases, with 11 bases between the two germline ends. Germline V gene data show CDR1 as LNHDA and CDR2 as SQIVND (reference sequence). DNA for the CDR3: TGTGCCAGTAGTATTGGGGCGGGGACCTACGAGCAGTACTTC. This gives the protein CASSIGAGTYEQYF.

There are a few counts of this clone. CDR3 amino acids: CASTEPGWRGYTF. CDR3 in DNA: TGTGCCAGCACCGAGCCGGGGTGGCGTGGCTACACCTTC. The chain carries TRBV6-5 and TRBJ1-2; no clear D. Germline lookup yields CDR1 MNHEY and CDR2 SVGAGI. The CDR3 consists of 13 residues. The V end was cut by 7 bases, the J end by 7 bases, with 16 bases between.

DNA for the CDR3: TGTGCCAGCAGCACGAGGGACAGGGTAGGGGAGACCCAGTACTTC. It codes for CASSTRDRVGETQYF. The chain carries TRBV7-8 and TRBJ2-5, with 9 bases matching TRBD1. J lost 5 bases, V lost 5 bases, and 9 bases had no gene match. Looked up from germline, CDR1 is SGHVS and CDR2 is FQNEAQ. The CDR3 spans 15 residues.

This clone was seen just once. V usage is TRBV5-4 and J usage is TRBJ1-1; 8 nucleotides match TRBD1. Looked up from germline, CDR1 is SGHNT and CDR2 is YYREEE (reference sequence). The junction had 9 bases not matched to a gene; V was cut back by 4 bases and J by 4 bases. The length of the CDR3 is 15 residues. DNA of the CDR3: TGTGCCAGCAGCGCTAGTAGAACAGGGGGCACTGAAGCTTTCTTT. Its translation is CASSASRTGGTEAFF.

V and J are TRBV4-1 and TRBJ2-1; 9 bases align to TRBD1. With V trimmed by 3 bases and J by 7 bases, 4 bases remained unmatched. The CDR3 covers 14 residues. Germline CDR1 is MGHRA and CDR2 is YSYEKL. CDR3 sequence (DNA): TGCGCCAGCAGCCATGGGGACAGGGAAAATGAGCAGTTCTTC. It codes for CASSHGDRENEQFF.

This clone was seen only a few times. The V gene is TRBV9, the J gene TRBJ2-5, with D possibly being TRBD1 (5 bases). The germline V gene has CDR1 SGDLS and CDR2 YYNGEE. V was shortened by 1 base and J by 1 base, with 8 bases between the two germline ends. CDR3 length equals 14 residues. DNA of the CDR3: TGTGCCAGCAGCGTAACCGACAGCCAAGAGACCCAGTACTTC. Translating it yields CASSVTDSQETQYF.

This sequence joins TRBV27 and TRBJ1-3, with TRBD1 matching 11 bases. After removal of 6 bases from V and 4 bases from J, the junction contained 2 bases not matched to a gene. The CDR3 extends over 14 amino acids. Germline CDR1 reads MNHEY; CDR2 reads SMNVEV (reference sequence). The CDR3 region is CASRGQGAGNTIYF. The CDR3 DNA follows: TGTGCCAGCAGAGGACAGGGGGCCGGAAACACCATATATTTT.

This clone was recorded a few times. J is TRBJ1-2 and V is TRBV5-5; TRBD1 aligns across 7 bases. CDR3 length equals 13 residues. The J segment lost 2 bases and the V segment lost 4 bases, leaving 2 bases of the junction unmatched. From germline, CDR1 is SGHKS and CDR2 YYEKEE (reference sequence). In nucleotides, the CDR3 is TGTGCCAGCAGCAAACAGGGGAACTATGGCTACACCTTC. Translation gives CASSKQGNYGYTF.

This clone was seen a handful of times. The chain recombines TRBV7-9 with TRBJ2-1; D possibly corresponds to TRBD2 (5 bases). This CDR3 is 15 amino acids long. Looked up from germline, CDR1 is SEHNR and CDR2 is FQNEAQ (reference sequence). V was pared by 2 bases and J by 8 bases, with 16 bases between. The chain's CDR3 is CASSLLGSGLDEQFF. The CDR3 nucleotides are TGTGCCAGCAGCTTATTGGGTTCGGGGTTGGATGAGCAGTTCTTC.

The genes are TRBV7-7 and TRBJ2-3; D is uncertain. This CDR3 contains 15 residues. CDR1 and CDR2 from the germline V gene are SSHAT and FNYEAQ (reference sequence). The V end lost 1 base, the J end lost 0 bases, and 8 bases lay between the germline ends. CDR3: CASSLVGGSTDTQYF. DNA of the CDR3: TGTGCCAGCAGCTTAGTTGGCGGCAGCACAGATACGCAGTATTTT.

The genes are TRBV2 and TRBJ1-5; TRBD1 matches 7 bases. CDR3 length: 16 amino acids. The trim removed 2 bases at V and 8 bases at J, leaving 12 bases unmatched. CDR1 is SNHLY, CDR2 FYNNEI, per germline. In nucleotides, the CDR3 is TGTGCCAGCAGTGAATTTGGGGACAGCGCCCCAAAGCCCCAGCATTTT. Protein sequence: CASSEFGDSAPKPQHF. Combining the CDR3 with reference TRBV2 and TRBJ1-5 gives the whole variable domain EPEVTQTPSHQVTQMGQEVILRCVPISNHLYFYWYRQILGQKVEFLVSFYNNEISEKSEIFDDQFSVERPDGSNFTLKIRSTKLEDSAMYFCASSEFGDSAPKPQHFGDGTRLSIL.

The chain combines TRBV7-2 with TRBJ2-7, with a tentative D call TRBD1 (7 bases). V shed 6 bases and J shed 0 bases, with 15 bases lying between them. CDR3 length equals 15 residues. The germline CDR1 and CDR2 sequences are SGHTA and FQGNSA. CDR3: CASRPGGLSSYEQYF. The CDR3 DNA reads as TGTGCCAGCAGACCAGGGGGGTTAAGCTCCTACGAGCAGTACTTC.

This clone showed up just a few times. The rearrangement uses TRBV2 and TRBJ1-1, with D uncertain. Germline-derived CDR1 and CDR2 are SNHLY and FYNNEI. The CDR3 has 12 residues. The germline V and J ends were trimmed by 5 bases and 4 bases, with 8 bases remaining between them. The CDR3 DNA follows: TGTGCCAGCAGTCGCGACACCACTGAAGCTTTCTTT. It translates to CASSRDTTEAFF.

V gene TRBV19 combines with J gene TRBJ1-5, with 8 nucleotides matching TRBD1. Germline CDR1 LNHDA, CDR2 SQIVND (reference sequence). The ends lost 6 bases at V and 0 bases at J; junction bases unmatched: 4. CDR3 size: 15 residues. CDR3 amino acids: CASRTTGASNQPQHF. DNA of the CDR3: TGTGCCAGTAGGACGACAGGGGCTAGCAATCAGCCCCAGCATTTT.

The chain couples TRBV4-3 to TRBJ2-3; 8 bases map to TRBD2. CDR1 LGHNA and CDR2 YSLEER come from the germline V gene. This CDR3 comprises 15 residues. J lost 1 base, V lost 0 bases, and 0 bases had no gene match. The CDR3 sequence is CASSQEAGGTDTQYF. Here the CDR3 DNA reads TGCGCCAGCAGCCAAGAAGCGGGGGGCACAGATACGCAGTATTTT.

The rearrangement joins TRBV11-3 to TRBJ1-1; no firm D call. Trimming removed 1 base from V and 1 base from J, with 7 bases in between. The germline V gene has CDR1 SGHNT and CDR2 YENEEA. CDR3 length: 14 amino acids. The CDR3 DNA follows: TGTGCCAGCAGCTTAGGTCAGGCGAACACTGAAGCTTTCTTT. This gives the protein CASSLGQANTEAFF. Combining the CDR3 with reference TRBV11-3 and TRBJ1-1 gives the whole variable domain EAGVVQSPRYKIIEKKQPVAFWCNPISGHNTLYWYLQNLGQGPELLIRYENEEAVDDSQLPKDRFSAERLKGVDSTLKIQPAELGDSAVYLCASSLGQANTEAFFGQGTRLTVV.

This clone has just one count. The genes are TRBV7-2 and TRBJ2-3; D is ambiguous. V shed 3 bases and J shed 1 base, with 5 bases lying between them. Germline loops: CDR1 SGHTA, CDR2 FQGNSA. This CDR3 spans 13 amino acids. CDR3 residues: CASSFIGTDTQYF. CDR3 coding DNA: TGTGCCAGCAGCTTTATTGGCACAGATACGCAGTATTTT.